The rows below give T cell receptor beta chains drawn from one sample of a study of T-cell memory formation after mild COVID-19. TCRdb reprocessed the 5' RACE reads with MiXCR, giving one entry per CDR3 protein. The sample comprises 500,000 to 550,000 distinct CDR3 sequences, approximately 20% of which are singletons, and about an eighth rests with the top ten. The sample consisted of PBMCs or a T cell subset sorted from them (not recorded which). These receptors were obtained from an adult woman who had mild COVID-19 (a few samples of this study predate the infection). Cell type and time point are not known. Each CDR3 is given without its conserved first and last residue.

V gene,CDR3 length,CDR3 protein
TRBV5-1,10,ASSFPQETQY
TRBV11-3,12,ASSSDGLGNIQY
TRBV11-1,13,ASSPGQGNQETQY
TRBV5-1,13,ASSRTSGGSYEQY
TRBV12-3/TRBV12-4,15,ASTRTSGRAGNNEQF
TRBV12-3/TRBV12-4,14,ASSLPGQGPGDTQY
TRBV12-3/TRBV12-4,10,ASTLGGGHQH
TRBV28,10,ASSFFTGELF
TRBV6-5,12,ASSRDSNNSPLH
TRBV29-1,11,SAIQGRRDGYT
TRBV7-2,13,ASSATGIGANVLT
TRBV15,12,ATSRENELETQY
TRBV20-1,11,SATRQGNQPQH
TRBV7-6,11,ASSPHGYQVPF
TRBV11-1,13,ASSRRDRNQETQY
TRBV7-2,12,ASSRRGGHYGYT
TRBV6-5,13,ASSYERTGVGEQY
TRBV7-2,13,ASSEDRFYYNEQF
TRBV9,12,ASSDRTGLGEQY
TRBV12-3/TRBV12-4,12,ASSLIAGSTEAF
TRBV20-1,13,SARDRGGAYSPLH
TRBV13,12,ASSLELRNYEQY
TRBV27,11,ASSGPGRGEQY
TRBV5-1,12,ASSLEGGRETQY
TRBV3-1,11,ASSAERVYGYT
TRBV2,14,ASSELITGNTYEQY
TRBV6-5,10,ASSYSRGGYT
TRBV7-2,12,ASSLDGGSNEQF
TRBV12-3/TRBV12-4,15,ASSPLASGASWTEQY
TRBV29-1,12,SVVAGHSYNEQF
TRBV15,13,ATSREGVALYEQY
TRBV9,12,ASSVSGGQETQY
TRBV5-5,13,ASSQFGTAMYEQY
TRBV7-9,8,ATHDNEQF
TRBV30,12,AWSRTGGPYEQY
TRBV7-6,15,ASSPRPPGTETYEQY
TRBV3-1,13,ASSQVPDRAYGYT
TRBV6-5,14,ASSSLETDSTDTQY
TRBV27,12,ASSQSRARDEQF
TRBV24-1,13,ATSDPGTGTYGYT
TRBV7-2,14,ASSSKFLASGNTIY
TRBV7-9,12,ASTYRGGQETQY
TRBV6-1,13,ASSAVAGGTDTQY
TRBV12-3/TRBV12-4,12,ASGTDRVREKLF
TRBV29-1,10,SVESRAGELF
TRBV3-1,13,ASSQDRDWPYEQY
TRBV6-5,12,ASSTLGGSYEQY
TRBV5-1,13,ASSFGGRTNTEAF
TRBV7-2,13,ASSLQAVFNQPQH
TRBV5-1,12,ASSVDGVNYGYT
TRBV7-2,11,ASSVGPYNEQF
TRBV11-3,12,ASSSRTGIDTQY